This T cell receptor beta chain was captured by sequencing in a study of regulatory T cells in long-lasting Graves disease. CDR3 regions were amplified by Arm-PCR using iRepertoire HTBI primers to build TCR beta libraries. TCRdb reprocessed the multiplex PCR reads via MiXCR and lists one record per CDR3 protein. The table has about 220,000 distinct CDR3 sequences, approximately 19% seen once; the top ten hold about 11%. Regarding time point: newly diagnosed GD, antithyroid drugs for less than 3 months. Extracted RNA from PBMCs served as the source of the TCR library. Germline CDR1 reads SEHNR; CDR2 reads FQNEAQ (reference sequence). Trimming stripped 4 bases from V and 2 bases from J, with 17 bases between. There are 16 residues in the CDR3. The same sample was also studied in work on T cells in Graves' hyperthyroidism and ophthalmopathy. That publication notes: Uncontrolled infection, other autoimmune disease, pregnancy or lactation excluded patients.

The sample was peripheral blood mononuclear cells (PBMCs), taken at new diagnosis, from a patient treated with antithyroid drugs. The chain employs TRBV7-9 and TRBJ1-2; a weak D match, TRBD1 (5 bases). The sequence derives from a woman in her 30s with Graves disease. The CDR3, as DNA: TGTGCCAGCAGCTCCGACTTGGACATAACAAACTATGGCTACACCTTC. Amino acid sequence: CASSSDLDITNYGYTF.